The rows below give T cell receptor beta chains drawn from one sample of a study of blood T cell repertoires in COVID-19. The method was immunoSEQ multiplex PCR; TCRdb's version includes in-frame clones alone and lacks a portion of them. This sample has around 210,000 clones, with approximately 82% found just once. Sequenced material: peripheral blood. The receptors originated from a human donor in a cohort sampled during active COVID-19. Both conserved end residues are part of each CDR3. A D gene is named only where the DNA matches it firmly. A row's size may be missing; if present it is once, few, many or a size class.

size	J	D	V	CDR3	DNA
once	TRBJ1-2	NA	TRBV3-1/TRBV3-2	CASSQNHPDTYGYTF	TGTGCCAGCAGCCAAAACCATCCCGACACCTATGGCTACACCTTC
NA	TRBJ2-3	NA	TRBV7-9	CASSLSADTQYF	TGTGCCAGCAGCTTATCGGCAGATACGCAGTATTTT
NA	TRBJ2-7	NA	TRBV7-7	CASSLTGGYEQYF	TGTGCTAGCAGCTTGACCGGGGGTTACGAGCAGTACTTC
NA	TRBJ1-5	TRBD1	TRBV5-5	CASSSGTGTNQPQHF	TGTGCCAGCAGTTCCGGGACAGGGACCAATCAGCCCCAGCATTTT
NA	TRBJ2-7	NA	TRBV28	CASIDSTLPYEQYF	TGTGCCAGCATTGACTCCACCCTGCCCTACGAGCAGTACTTC
NA	TRBJ1-5	NA	TRBV6-1	CASSERKAAPRPQHF	TGTGCCAGCAGTGAAAGGAAGGCGGCCCCCCGGCCCCAGCATTTT
NA	TRBJ1-5	NA	TRBV30	CAWSVRGNQPQHF	TGTGCCTGGAGTGTTCGGGGGAATCAGCCCCAGCATTTT
NA	TRBJ1-2	NA	TRBV30	CAWSPGLHYGYTF	TGTGCCTGGAGTCCAGGTCTACACTATGGCTACACCTTC
NA	TRBJ2-3	NA	TRBV29-1	CSVVGGVADTQYF	TGCAGCGTTGTCGGGGGAGTGGCAGATACGCAGTATTTT
NA	TRBJ2-4	NA	TRBV16	CASSPTYRTKLAKNIQYF	TGTGCCAGCAGCCCCACGTATAGGACAAAACTAGCCAAAAACATTCAGTACTTC
NA	TRBJ2-7	TRBD2	TRBV10-2	CASSGRLAGVNEQYF	TGCGCCAGCAGTGGGCGACTAGCGGGAGTCAACGAGCAGTACTTC
NA	TRBJ1-6	TRBD1	TRBV11-1	CASSRTGTGGAPLHF	TGTGCCAGCAGTCGCACGGGGACAGGCGGCGCACCCCTCCACTTT
NA	TRBJ2-1	NA	TRBV19	CASSNALHSPYNEQFF	TGTGCCAGTAGTAACGCCTTGCATAGCCCCTACAATGAGCAGTTCTTC
NA	TRBJ2-7	TRBD2	TRBV11-2	CASSEGLANSYEQYF	TGTGCCAGCAGCGAGGGACTAGCGAACTCCTACGAGCAGTACTTC
NA	TRBJ2-3	NA	TRBV15	CATSRDAPAETQRKADTQYF	TGTGCCACCAGCAGAGATGCCCCAGCGGAAACCCAACGAAAGGCAGATACGCAGTATTTT
NA	TRBJ2-7	TRBD2	TRBV6-5	CASSPSGTTYEQYF	TGTGCCAGCAGCCCCAGCGGGACCACCTACGAGCAGTACTTC
NA	TRBJ2-7	NA	TRBV5-8	CASKRPPGQTYEQYF	TGTGCCAGCAAGAGGCCCCCAGGGCAGACCTACGAGCAGTACTTC
once	TRBJ1-5	NA	TRBV28	CASRELGQLNQPQHF	TGTGCCAGCAGGGAACTGGGCCAACTCAATCAGCCCCAGCATTTT
NA	TRBJ2-1	TRBD2	TRBV7-2	CASSSPGGLAGSNEQFF	TGTGCCAGCAGCTCCCCCGGAGGTCTAGCGGGAAGTAATGAGCAGTTCTTC
NA	TRBJ2-7	TRBD2	TRBV5-5	CASQTGTSSSYEQYF	TGTGCCAGCCAGACCGGGACTAGTAGTTCCTACGAGCAGTACTTC
NA	TRBJ2-5	TRBD1	TRBV12-5	CASAQGVGSETQYF	TGTGCTAGTGCACAGGGGGTCGGTTCGGAGACCCAGTACTTC
NA	TRBJ2-2	TRBD1	TRBV19	CASSRETGGAAGELFF	TGTGCCAGTAGTAGGGAGACAGGGGGCGCGGCCGGGGAGCTGTTTTTT
few	TRBJ1-6	TRBD1	TRBV19	CASSRPGQGIPPLHF	TGTGCCAGTAGTAGGCCGGGACAGGGGATTCCACCCCTCCACTTT
NA	TRBJ1-1	NA	TRBV4-1	CASSQGLSTEAFF	TGCGCCAGCAGCCAGGGGCTGAGCACTGAAGCTTTCTTT
NA	TRBJ2-7	TRBD1	TRBV19	CASSAFPGTAYEQYF	TGTGCCAGTAGTGCCTTCCCCGGGACAGCCTACGAGCAGTACTTC
NA	TRBJ2-5	TRBD2	TRBV28	CASISGGRKETQYF	TGTGCCAGCATCTCGGGGGGTCGGAAAGAGACCCAGTACTTC
NA	TRBJ1-5	NA	TRBV28	CASSRTGNNQPQHF	TGTGCCAGCAGTCGGACGGGGAATAATCAGCCCCAGCATTTT
NA	TRBJ2-1	TRBD2	TRBV30	CAWGRTSGIPDEQFF	TGTGCCTGGGGTCGGACTAGCGGGATCCCCGATGAGCAGTTCTTC
once	TRBJ1-5	TRBD1	TRBV18	CASSHDGQGNQPQHF	TGTGCCAGCTCACATGACGGACAGGGGAATCAGCCCCAGCATTTT
NA	TRBJ2-7	TRBD2	TRBV6-6	CATAVGLDYEQYF	TGTGCCACCGCCGTGGGACTAGACTACGAGCAGTACTTC
NA	TRBJ1-1	NA	TRBV27	CASSPHDINLRFGAFF	TGTGCCAGCAGTCCTCATGACATAAACTTAAGGTTCGGAGCTTTCTTT
NA	TRBJ1-4	NA	TRBV5-6	CASSLEGAMTNEKLFF	TGTGCCAGCAGCCTGGAAGGGGCAATGACTAATGAAAAACTGTTTTTT
NA	TRBJ2-5	NA	TRBV5-1	CASSHLASQETQYF	TGCGCCAGCAGCCATTTAGCCTCCCAAGAGACCCAGTACTTC
NA	TRBJ1-1	TRBD1	TRBV18	CASSPDRTGGYTEAFF	TGTGCCAGCTCACCCGACCGGACAGGGGGCTACACTGAAGCTTTCTTT
NA	TRBJ2-1	TRBD2	TRBV12-3/TRBV12-4	CASSAGTRTPFF	TGTGCCAGCAGCGCGGGGACTAGGACCCCGTTCTTC
few	TRBJ2-7	TRBD2	TRBV18	CASSVQGGYEQYF	TGTGCCAGCTCAGTGCAGGGAGGGTACGAGCAGTACTTC
NA	TRBJ1-2	TRBD1	TRBV18	CASSLGVGTDYGYTF	TGTGCCAGCTCACTTGGGGTCGGGACAGACTATGGCTACACCTTC
NA	TRBJ2-1	TRBD2	TRBV6-4	CASSDPSGGYNEQFF	TGTGCCAGCAGTGACCCTAGCGGGGGATACAATGAGCAGTTCTTC
NA	TRBJ2-5	NA	TRBV28	CASSRQFQETQYF	TGTGCCAGCAGTCGACAGTTTCAAGAGACCCAGTACTTC
few	TRBJ2-3	NA	TRBV29-1	CSLLTSGTQYF	TGCAGCCTCCTAACCTCCGGTACGCAGTATTTT
NA	TRBJ2-3	TRBD2	TRBV7-2	CASSGRTSGRSDTQYF	TGTGCCAGCAGCGGACGGACTAGCGGGAGGTCAGATACGCAGTATTTT
NA	TRBJ1-6	NA	TRBV15	CATSRDHARGMRNSPLHF	TGTGCCACCAGCAGAGATCACGCGCGGGGAATGAGGAATTCACCCCTCCACTTT
NA	TRBJ1-1	TRBD1	TRBV2	CASSDEQGEDTEAFF	TGTGCCAGCAGTGATGAACAGGGGGAAGACACTGAAGCTTTCTTT
NA	TRBJ2-2	NA	TRBV5-1	CASSLDGGGELFF	TGCGCCAGCAGCTTGGACGGAGGCGGGGAGCTGTTTTTT
NA	TRBJ2-5	NA	TRBV18	CASSPRTGDQETQYF	TGTGCCAGCTCACCACGTACGGGAGACCAAGAGACCCAGTACTTC
NA	TRBJ2-7	TRBD2	TRBV20-1	CSASSGSSYEQYF	TGCAGTGCTAGTAGCGGGAGTAGCTACGAGCAGTACTTC
NA	TRBJ2-1	NA	TRBV29-1	CSVLAGPLSGEQFF	TGCAGCGTTCTCGCGGGCCCCCTGTCGGGTGAGCAGTTCTTC
NA	TRBJ2-3	TRBD1	TRBV6-7	CASTSDRVTDTQYF	TGTGCCAGCACCTCGGACAGGGTCACAGATACGCAGTATTTT
NA	TRBJ2-3	NA	TRBV7-8	CASSQGGYGLDTQYF	TGTGCCAGCAGCCAAGGCGGGTACGGTTTAGATACGCAGTATTTT
NA	TRBJ2-7	TRBD2	TRBV7-9	CASSFRLAGAMYYEQYF	TGTGCCAGCAGCTTCCGTCTAGCGGGAGCAATGTATTACGAGCAGTACTTC